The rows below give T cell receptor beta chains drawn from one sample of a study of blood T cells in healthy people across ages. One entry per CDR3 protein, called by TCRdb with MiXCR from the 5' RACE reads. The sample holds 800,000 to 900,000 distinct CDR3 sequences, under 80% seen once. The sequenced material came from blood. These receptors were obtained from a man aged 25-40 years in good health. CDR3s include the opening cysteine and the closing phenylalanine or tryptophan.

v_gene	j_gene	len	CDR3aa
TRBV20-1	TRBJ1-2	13	CSARGGERDDYTF
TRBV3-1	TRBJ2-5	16	CASSQDLGRGRETQYF
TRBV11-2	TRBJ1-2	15	CASSLDGTSNYGYTF
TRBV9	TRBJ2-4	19	CASSATSGGAEAAKNIQYF
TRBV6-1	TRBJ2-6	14	CASSGGRGANVLTF
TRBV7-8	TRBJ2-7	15	CASSLWGGSSYEQYF
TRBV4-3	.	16	CASSQVRGTGEPEQYF
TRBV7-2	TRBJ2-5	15	CASSQNSGGRETQYF
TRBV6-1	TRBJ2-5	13	CASSETGRETQYF
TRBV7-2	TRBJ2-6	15	CASSLFTDGANVLTF
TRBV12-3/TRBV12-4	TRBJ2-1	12	CASSPFYDEQFF
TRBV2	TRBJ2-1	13	CASIMTGDNEQFF
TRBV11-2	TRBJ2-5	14	CASGEGANQETQYF
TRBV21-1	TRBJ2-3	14	CASSKGLYGYTQYF
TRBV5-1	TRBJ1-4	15	CASSLTAGPNEKLFF
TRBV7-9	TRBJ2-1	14	CASSLGTRWNEQFF
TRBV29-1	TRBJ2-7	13	CSARQGLAYEQYF
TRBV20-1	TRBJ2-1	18	CSASPPPIGTRDYNKQFF
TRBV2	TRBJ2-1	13	CASSEYGTNEQFF
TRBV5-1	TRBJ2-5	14	CASRFGQGQETQYF
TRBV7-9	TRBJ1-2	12	CASSLEAHGYTF
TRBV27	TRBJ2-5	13	CASSLRASQTQYF
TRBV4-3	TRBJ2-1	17	CASSQEGRGGWYNEQFF
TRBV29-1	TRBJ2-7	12	CSVVTGSYEQYF
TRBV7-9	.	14	CASSGLAGGHEQYF
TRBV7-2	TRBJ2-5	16	CASSLELGLAGVEQYF
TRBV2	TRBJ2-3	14	CASSEELAGDTQYF
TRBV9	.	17	CASSPQRGTSGRETQYF
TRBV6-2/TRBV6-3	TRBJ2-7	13	CASSYRALYEQYF
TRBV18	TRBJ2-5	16	CASSPVLTGPQETQYF
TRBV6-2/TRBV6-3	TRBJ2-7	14	CASSPRDRGREQYF
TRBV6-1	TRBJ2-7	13	CASSGTAIYEQYF
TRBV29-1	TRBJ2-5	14	CSVDGDRDPRAQYF
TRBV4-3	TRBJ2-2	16	CASSQDRLQGNGELFF
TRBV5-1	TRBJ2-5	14	CASRPGTIQETQYF
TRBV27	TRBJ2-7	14	CASSWGSGSYEQYF
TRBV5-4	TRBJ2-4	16	CASSTPGHLAKNIQYF
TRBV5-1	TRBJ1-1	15	CASSSGPTGSTEAFF
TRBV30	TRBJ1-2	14	CACQGQGANYGYTF
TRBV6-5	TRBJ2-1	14	CASSYSDTYNEQFF
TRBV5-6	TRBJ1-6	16	CASSQTDRGGIFTLHF
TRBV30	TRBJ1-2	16	CAWSHQGAGQYYGYTF
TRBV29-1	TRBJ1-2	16	CSVERGTGISNYGYTF
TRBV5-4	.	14	CASSFPGNQETQFF
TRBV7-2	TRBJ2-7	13	CASSPLGRATRYF
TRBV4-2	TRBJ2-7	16	CASGKGGLAGVNEQYF
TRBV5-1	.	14	CASSLSDNRNEQYF
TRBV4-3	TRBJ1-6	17	CASSQGLAGADNSPLHF
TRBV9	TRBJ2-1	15	CASSLWGQQGNEQFF
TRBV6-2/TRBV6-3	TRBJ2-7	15	CASSYDEQGSYEQYF
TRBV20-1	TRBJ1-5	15	CSASVVRAGYQPQHF